The T cell receptor (beta chain) under discussion was sequenced for a study of OX40 agonist ivuxolimab in advanced cancers. Broader study findings: At 0.1 to 3.0 mg/kg and by week 6, CD4+ and CD8+ T cells in the blood had expanded clonally. Researchers report that CD8+ T cells had, on average, more expanded clones than CD4+.

Concerning this clone itself: What it binds is not known.

Clones were sequenced by immunoSEQ multiplex PCR, and TCRdb holds only the in-frame ones, with some missing. The sample comprises roughly 48,000 clones, approximately 90% of which are singletons, and 45% to 55% rests with the top ten. CDR1 is MNHEY and CDR2 is SVGAGI in the germline V gene. The CDR3 extends over 13 amino acids. Deletions cut 0 bases from V and 1 base from J, with 3 bases between. This sequence originates from an adult with an advanced solid tumor such as melanoma, head and neck, liver or kidney cancer. This specimen was CD4+ or CD8+ T cells sorted from blood, taken in a trial of the OX40 agonist ivuxolimab. The rearrangement joins TRBV6-5 to TRBJ1-1; no reliable D call. CDR3 amino acids: CASSYSENTEAFF. The CDR3 bases are TGTGCCAGCAGTTACTCGGAGAACACTGAAGCTTTCTTT.